The 5 T cell receptor beta chains reported below all come from one sample, sequenced in a study of T-cell reconstitution after alpha-beta-depleted transplantation in children. Unique molecular identifiers were incorporated during preparation of the TCRbeta library. TCRdb re-called the PCR reads through MiXCR, storing one row per CDR3 protein. The repertoire includes 670,000 or so distinct CDR3 sequences, less than 15% of them detected once, and 0.79% sits in the top ten. The sequencing here drew on PBMCs, taken before TCRalphabeta/CD19-depleted stem cell transplant. These receptors all stem from a girl aged 2-10 years with congenital amegakaryocytic thrombocytopenia, due to receive a stem cell transplant.

The chain couples TRBV29-1 to TRBJ2-4, with TRBD1 matching 8 bases. V lost 8 bases, J lost 5 bases, and 8 bases stayed unmatched. The length of the CDR3 is 13 residues. Germline assignment: CDR1 SQVTM and CDR2 ANQGSEA. The CDR3 loop reads CSYSQGAENIQYF. The CDR3 DNA reads as TGCAGCTATTCGCAGGGGGCGGAAAACATTCAGTACTTC. Drawing the rest from reference TRBV29-1 and TRBJ2-4, the complete variable domain is SAVISQKPSRDICQRGTSLTIQCQVDSQVTMMFWYRQQPGQSLTLIATANQGSEATYESGFVIDKFPISRPNLTFSTLTVSNMSPEDSSIYLCSYSQGAENIQYFGAGTRLSVL.

In its sample, this clonotype was seen many times. The rearrangement uses TRBV20-1 and TRBJ2-3; TRBD2 agrees at 10 bases. CDR3 length equals 15 residues. Germline loops: CDR1 DFQATT, CDR2 SNEGSKA (reference sequence). V was pared by 6 bases and J by 0 bases, with 6 bases of the junction left unmatched. This CDR3 is CSAEASGGSTDTQYF. The DNA of the CDR3 is TGCAGTGCCGAGGCTAGCGGGGGAAGCACAGATACGCAGTATTTT.

The J gene is TRBJ2-3, the V gene TRBV28; D not resolved. The CDR3 has 18 residues. V gave up 8 bases and J gave up 2 bases, with 26 bases separating them. Germline lookup yields CDR1 MDHEN and CDR2 SYDVKM. CDR3 loop: CASCSYNDMVTSTDTQYF. The CDR3 DNA reads TGTGCCAGCTGCTCATACAACGACATGGTGACTTCCACAGATACGCAGTATTTT.

This clonotype was counted many times. The chain is built from TRBV20-1 and TRBJ2-1; D unclear. V was trimmed by 1 base and J by 9 bases, leaving 16 bases between them. This CDR3 spans 14 amino acids. Germline V gene data show CDR1 as DFQATT and CDR2 as SNEGSKA (reference sequence). The CDR3 DNA follows: TGCAGTGCTAGAGGCCCCCCTAGGAGCAGTGAGCAGTTCTTC. Protein: CSARGPPRSSEQFF.

This clonotype occurred a few times. J is TRBJ2-1 and V is TRBV14; 13 bases match TRBD2. This CDR3 comprises 17 residues. V lost 1 base, J lost 0 bases, and 0 bases stayed unmatched. The V gene's germline CDR1 is SGHDN and CDR2 FVKESK. In DNA, the CDR3 is TGTGCCAGCAGCCAAGGGACTAGCGGGAGCTCCTACAATGAGCAGTTCTTC. This gives the protein CASSQGTSGSSYNEQFF.